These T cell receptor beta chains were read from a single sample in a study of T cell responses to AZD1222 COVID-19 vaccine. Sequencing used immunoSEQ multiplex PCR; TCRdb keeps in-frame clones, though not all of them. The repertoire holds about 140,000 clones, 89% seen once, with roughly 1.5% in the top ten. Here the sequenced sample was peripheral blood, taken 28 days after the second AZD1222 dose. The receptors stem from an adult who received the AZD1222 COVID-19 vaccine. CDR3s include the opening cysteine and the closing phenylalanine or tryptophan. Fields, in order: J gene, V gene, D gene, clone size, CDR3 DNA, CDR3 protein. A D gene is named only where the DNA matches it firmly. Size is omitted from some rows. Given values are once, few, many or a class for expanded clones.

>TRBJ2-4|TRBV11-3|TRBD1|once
TGTGCCAGCAGCTCCCAGGGGGCGCTTAGTAACATTCAGTACTTC
CASSSQGALSNIQYF
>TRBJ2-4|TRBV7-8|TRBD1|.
TGTGCCAGCAGCCGGACAGGGGACGCCAAAAACATTCAGTACTTC
CASSRTGDAKNIQYF
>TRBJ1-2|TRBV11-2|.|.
TGTGCCAGCAGCCCTGTGGGGGTCGGAGGCTACACCTTC
CASSPVGVGGYTF
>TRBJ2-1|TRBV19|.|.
TGTGCCAGTAGTTTCGGACATCGTCCCTACAATGAGCAGTTCTTC
CASSFGHRPYNEQFF
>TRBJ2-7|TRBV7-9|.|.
TGTGCCAGCAGCTTTACAGCTTTCTACGAGCAGTACTTC
CASSFTAFYEQYF
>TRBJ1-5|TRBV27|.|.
TGTGCCAGCAGTTCTCGGCAGGGACCAAATCAGCCCCAGCATTTT
CASSSRQGPNQPQHF
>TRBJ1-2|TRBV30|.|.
TGTGCCTGGAGTGTATTAGAGAGCTATGGCTACACCTTC
CAWSVLESYGYTF
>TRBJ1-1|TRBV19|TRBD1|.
TGTGCCAGTAGTATGGGGACAGGGGGCGTCGGAGCTTTCTTT
CASSMGTGGVGAFF
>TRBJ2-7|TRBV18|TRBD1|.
TGTGCCAGCTCATCGACAGGGATCGACGAGCAGTACTTC
CASSSTGIDEQYF
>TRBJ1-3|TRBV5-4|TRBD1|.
TGTGCCAGCAGCCTGGGACAGAGCTCTGGAAACACCATATATTTT
CASSLGQSSGNTIYF
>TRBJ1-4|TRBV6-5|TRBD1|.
TGTGCCAGCAGTTACTGGGGGGGACAGGGGGGTGAAAAACTGTTTTTT
CASSYWGGQGGEKLFF
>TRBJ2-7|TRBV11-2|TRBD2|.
TGTGCCAGCAGCCCTTGGACTAGCGGGTCCTACGAGCAGTACTTC
CASSPWTSGSYEQYF
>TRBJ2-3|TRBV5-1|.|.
TGCGCCAGCAGCTTGAGCGGTGGTTCCACAGATACGCAGTATTTT
CASSLSGGSTDTQYF
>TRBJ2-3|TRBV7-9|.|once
TGTGCCAGCAGCTTTTTCGTAACCGGAGATACGCAGTATTTT
CASSFFVTGDTQYF
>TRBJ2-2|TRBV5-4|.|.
TGTGCCAGCAGCTTTCTCGGACTCCGCCTGGCCGGGGAGCTGTTTTTT
CASSFLGLRLAGELFF
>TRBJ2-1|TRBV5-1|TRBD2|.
TGCGCCAGCAGAGGACTGGGACTAGCGGGAGGTGAGTCCTACAATGAGCAGTTCTTC
CASRGLGLAGGESYNEQFF
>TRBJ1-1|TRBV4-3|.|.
TGCGCCAGCAATATGTACAGGCGCTCCTTCTTT
CASNMYRRSFF
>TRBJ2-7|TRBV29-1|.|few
TGCAGCGTCGAGGGGTACAATCGAAGGACCTACGAGCAGTACTTC
CSVEGYNRRTYEQYF
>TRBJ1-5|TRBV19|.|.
TGTGCCAGCGGGATCGGGATGGGGCTCCCCCCAAGCAATCAGCCCCAGCATTTT
CASGIGMGLPPSNQPQHF
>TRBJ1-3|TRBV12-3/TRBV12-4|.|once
TGTGCCAGCAGTTTAAGCTTTGGAAACACCATATATTTT
CASSLSFGNTIYF
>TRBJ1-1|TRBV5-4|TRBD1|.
TGTGCCAGCAGCTGGACAGGGGCCCCTGAAGCTTTCTTT
CASSWTGAPEAFF
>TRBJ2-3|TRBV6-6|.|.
TGTGCCAGCAGTTTTTTACAGGGAGATACGCAGTATTTT
CASSFLQGDTQYF
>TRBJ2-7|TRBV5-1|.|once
TGCGCCAGCAGCTTGGTTAGCCAGCCGAGCTCCTACGAGCAGTACTTC
CASSLVSQPSSYEQYF
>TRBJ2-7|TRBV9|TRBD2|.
TGTGCCAGCAGCGTAGGGACCGTTGGGGCGGGAGAGTACGAGCAGTACTTC
CASSVGTVGAGEYEQYF
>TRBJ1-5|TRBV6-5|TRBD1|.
TGTGCCAGCAGGCCGATCCAGGGGGACCAGCCCCAGCATTTT
CASRPIQGDQPQHF
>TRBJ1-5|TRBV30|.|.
TGTGCCTGGAGCCCAGGGGAGGGCAATCAGCCCCAGCATTTT
CAWSPGEGNQPQHF
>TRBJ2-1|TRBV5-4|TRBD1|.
TGTGCCAGCAGCTTAGGACAGGGGCGGGGGAATGAGCAGTTCTTC
CASSLGQGRGNEQFF
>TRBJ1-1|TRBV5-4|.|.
TGTGCCAGCAGCTTGATAAGGGGATCCGAAGCTTTCTTT
CASSLIRGSEAFF
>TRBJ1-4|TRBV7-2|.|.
TGTGCCAGCAGCCCCGCCCTTCGGGGACACGATAATGAAAAACTGTTTTTT
CASSPALRGHDNEKLFF
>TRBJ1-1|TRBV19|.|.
TGTGCCAGTAGGCCCGGCGGGGATCCGGTGAACACTGAAGCTTTCTTT
CASRPGGDPVNTEAFF
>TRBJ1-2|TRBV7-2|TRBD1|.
TGTGCCAGCAGCTTTGGCAGGGGGCGTGGGTATGGCTACACCTTC
CASSFGRGRGYGYTF
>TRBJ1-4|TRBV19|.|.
TGTGCCAGTAGTATACAGGCGCAGATTGCAACTAATGAAAAACTGTTTTTT
CASSIQAQIATNEKLFF
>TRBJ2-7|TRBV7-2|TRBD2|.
TGTGCCAGCAGCTCCCGGACTAGCGCCTCCTACGAGCAGTACTTC
CASSSRTSASYEQYF
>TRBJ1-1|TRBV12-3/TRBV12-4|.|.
TGTGCCAGCAGTTTCGGAGGTGAAGCTTTCTTT
CASSFGGEAFF
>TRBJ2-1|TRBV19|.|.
TGTGCCAGTAGTATGAGTAGCGTGGAGCAGTTCTTC
CASSMSSVEQFF
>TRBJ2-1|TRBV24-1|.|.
TGTGCCACCAGTGATTTGGGCATCAACAATGAGCAGTTCTTC
CATSDLGINNEQFF
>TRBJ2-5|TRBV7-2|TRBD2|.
TGTGCCAGCAGCCGCAGCGGGAGCCCGCTTCGTTACCAAGAGACCCAGTACTTC
CASSRSGSPLRYQETQYF
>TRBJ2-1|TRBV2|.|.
TGTGCCAGCATGGCATCCTCCTACAATGAGCAGTTCTTC
CASMASSYNEQFF
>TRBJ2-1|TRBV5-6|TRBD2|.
TGTGCCAGCAGCCCCCCCCAAGCGGGAGGTGGTAATGAGCAGTTCTTC
CASSPPQAGGGNEQFF
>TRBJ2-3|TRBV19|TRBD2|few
TGTGCCAGTAGGGAGCAGCGGGAGAGGGATACGCAGTATTTT
CASREQRERDTQYF
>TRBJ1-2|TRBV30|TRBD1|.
TGTGCCTGGGCTCGAGGACAGGGCGAAGGCTACACCTTC
CAWARGQGEGYTF
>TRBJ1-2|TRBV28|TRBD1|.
TGTGCCAGCAGTTTTTTGGGACAGGGGAACTATGGCTACACCTTC
CASSFLGQGNYGYTF
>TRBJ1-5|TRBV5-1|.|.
TGCGCCAGCAGCTTGTGGGGCGCCGGTCAGCCCCAGCATTTT
CASSLWGAGQPQHF
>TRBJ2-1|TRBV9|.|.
TGTGCCAGCAGCGTGGGGCAGTACAATGAGCAGTTCTTC
CASSVGQYNEQFF
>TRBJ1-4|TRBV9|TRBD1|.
TGTGCCAGCAGCGTCGGGACAGGTATTAATGAAAAACTGTTTTTT
CASSVGTGINEKLFF
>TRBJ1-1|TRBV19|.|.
TGTGCCAGTAGTATCTTGGGCACCGTGAACACTGAAGCTTTCTTT
CASSILGTVNTEAFF
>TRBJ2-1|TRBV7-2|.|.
TGTGCCAGCAGCCTCCGGCTGATTGGGCGGGGCTCCTACAATGAGCAGTTCTTC
CASSLRLIGRGSYNEQFF
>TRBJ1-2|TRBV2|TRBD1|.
TGTGCCAGCAGTGAAAGACAGGGGGCGCAGGGCTACACCTTC
CASSERQGAQGYTF
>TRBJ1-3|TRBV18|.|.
TGTGCCAGCTCGCATTATTGGACGTCGGAATATGGAAACACCATATATTTT
CASSHYWTSEYGNTIYF
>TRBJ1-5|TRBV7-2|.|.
TGTGCCAGCAGCTTAGAATCGCCAGGGGCGAGCAATCAGCCCCAGCATTTT
CASSLESPGASNQPQHF
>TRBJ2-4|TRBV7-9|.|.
TGTGCCAGCAGCCCCTCAGGGATCCCCAAAAACATTCAGTACTTC
CASSPSGIPKNIQYF